This entry is about one T cell receptor beta chain. No cognate antigen has been identified for it. No quality values exist for individual bases; no much larger clone is one base distant. To sequence the TCRbeta CDR3 region, genomic DNA was isolated from the sorted cells. The immunoSEQ Assay was used for sequencing of TCRbeta CDR3 regions. This immuneACCESS table, as held by TCRdb, lists in-frame sequences with V and J called but not all clones. Of the missing ones, under half trace to an unresolved V gene in checked studies; the others have no known cause. For this sample there are approximately 73,000 clones; around 90% appear just once. The biggest ten clones account for 10% to 15% of the sample. This specimen belongs to a study of OX40 agonist ivuxolimab in advanced cancers. Study-level background: Ivuxolimab, which targeted the costimulatory receptor OX40 (CD134), was an agonistic, fully human IgG2 monoclonal antibody. Intravenous ivuxolimab was administered to patients every 2 weeks at six dose levels: 0.01, 0.1, 0.3, 1.5, 3 and 10 mg/kg. Of the approximately 54 patients in dose escalation, around 20 had hepatocellular carcinoma, about 15 had melanoma, 9 had renal cell carcinoma and 9 had head and neck cancer. A male proportion of around 81% and a mean age of 60 years, ranging from 23 to 79, were recorded for the dose-escalation cohort. Prior anti-PD-1, anti-PD-L1 or anti-CTLA-4 therapy was permitted, and checkpoint inhibitors had been received by approximately 39% of dose-escalation patients. Partial responses were achieved by three dose-escalation patients, of whom one had hepatocellular carcinoma and two had cutaneous melanoma. The purpose of peripheral TCRbeta sequencing was to test whether ivuxolimab changed TCR sequence diversity and led to clonal T-cell expansion. The paper reports the monotherapy dose-escalation portion (N of about 50 patients) of the phase I ivuxolimab trial.

Patients with a history of autoimmune disease or receiving systemic immunosuppression were excluded from the trial. Peripheral blood for TCR sequencing was collected from all dose cohorts at baseline, on cycle 4 day 1, and on cycle 7 day 1. The samples were drawn from a first-in-human, open-label, multicenter phase I dose-escalation trial of ivuxolimab. Adults with locally advanced or metastatic head and neck squamous cell, hepatocellular, melanoma or renal cell carcinoma were enrolled in the trial. Before TCR sequencing, CD4+ T cells and CD8+ T cells were sorted from peripheral blood as separate populations. From the cysteine through the phenylalanine, the CDR3 covers 16 amino acids. The kept DNA is CDR3 alone, 48 bases in frame from the first base. What the study reported, not specific to this receptor: The antigen specificity of the clonally expanded peripheral T cells was not determined. After ivuxolimab, expanded clones were on average more numerous among CD8+ T cells than among CD4+ T cells. Low levels of normalized T-cell clonal expansion were also seen in some nonresponding patients. Partial responders in the 0.1-3.0 mg/kg groups had among the lowest normalized peripheral clonal expansion, especially among CD8+ T cells. At doses of 0.1 to 3.0 mg/kg, clonal expansion of both CD4+ and CD8+ blood T cells was observed from baseline to week 6.

The receptor was derived from an adult with an advanced solid tumor such as melanoma, head and neck, liver or kidney cancer. The sample in question was CD4+ or CD8+ T cells sorted from blood, obtained in a trial of the OX40 agonist ivuxolimab. The chain is made from TRBV12-2 and TRBJ2-2. TRBV12-2 counts as a pseudogene. At the DNA level, the sequence is TGTGCAAGTCGCTTAGAAGGCAGATCGAACACCGGGGAGCTGTTTTTT. Translated, this gives CASRLEGRSNTGELFF.